The subject of this entry is one T cell receptor beta chain. The data originate from a study of cytomegalovirus exposure and HLA in healthy donors. Per germline, CDR1 LNHNV and CDR2 YYDKDF (reference sequence). This CDR3 has 15 residues. V dropped 5 bases and J dropped 0 bases, with 13 bases sitting between them. PCR primers comprised 60 Vbeta and 13 Jbeta primers. Profiling relied on immunoSEQ multiplex PCR, and the TCRdb table lists in-frame clones only, not all of them. The sample shows roughly 130,000 clones, about 80% of them seen only once. This clonotype was obtained from a middle-aged man in good health and CMV-seronegative. The sample consisted of PBMCs. This chain links TRBV15 with TRBJ1-1; perhaps TRBD1 as D (5 bases). CDR3 sequence reads: CATSGQGAVNTEAFF. The CDR3 region has the DNA TGTGCCACCAGCGGGCAGGGTGCCGTGAACACTGAAGCTTTCTTT.